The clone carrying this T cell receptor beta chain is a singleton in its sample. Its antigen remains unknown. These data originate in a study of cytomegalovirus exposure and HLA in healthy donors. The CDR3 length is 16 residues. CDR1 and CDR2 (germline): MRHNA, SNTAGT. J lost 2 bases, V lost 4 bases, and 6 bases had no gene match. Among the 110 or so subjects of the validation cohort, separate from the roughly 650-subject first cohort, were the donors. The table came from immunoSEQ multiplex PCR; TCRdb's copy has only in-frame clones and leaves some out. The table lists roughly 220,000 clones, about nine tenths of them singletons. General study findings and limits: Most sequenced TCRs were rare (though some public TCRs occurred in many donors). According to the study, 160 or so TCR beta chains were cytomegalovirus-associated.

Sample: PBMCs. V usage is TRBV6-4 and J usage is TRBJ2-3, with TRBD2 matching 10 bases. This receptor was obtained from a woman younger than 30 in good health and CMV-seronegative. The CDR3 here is CASSANLAGDTDTQYF. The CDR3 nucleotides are TGTGCCAGCAGTGCAAACCTAGCGGGAGACACAGATACGCAGTATTTT.